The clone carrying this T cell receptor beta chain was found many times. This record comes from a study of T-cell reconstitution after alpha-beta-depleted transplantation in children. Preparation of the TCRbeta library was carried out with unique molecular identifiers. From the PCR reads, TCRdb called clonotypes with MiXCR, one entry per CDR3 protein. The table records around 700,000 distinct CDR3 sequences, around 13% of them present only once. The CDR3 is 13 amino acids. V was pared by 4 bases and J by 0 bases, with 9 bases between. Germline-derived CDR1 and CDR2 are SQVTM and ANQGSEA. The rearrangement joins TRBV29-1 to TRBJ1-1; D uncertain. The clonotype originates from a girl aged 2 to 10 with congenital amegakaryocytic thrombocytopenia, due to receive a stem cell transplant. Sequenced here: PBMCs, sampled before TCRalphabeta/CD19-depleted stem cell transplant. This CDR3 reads CSVVVEMNTEAFF. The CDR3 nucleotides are TGCAGCGTTGTCGTGGAAATGAACACTGAAGCTTTCTTT.